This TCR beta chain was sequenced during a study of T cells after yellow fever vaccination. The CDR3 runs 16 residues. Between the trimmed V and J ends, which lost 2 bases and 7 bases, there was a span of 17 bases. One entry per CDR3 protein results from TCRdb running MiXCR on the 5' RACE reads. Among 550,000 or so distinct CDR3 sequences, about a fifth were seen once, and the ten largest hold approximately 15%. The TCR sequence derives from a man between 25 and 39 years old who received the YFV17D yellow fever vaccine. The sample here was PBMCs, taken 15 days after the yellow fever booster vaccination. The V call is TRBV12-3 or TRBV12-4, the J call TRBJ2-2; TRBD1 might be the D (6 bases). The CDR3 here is CASSLFGQTTGGELFF. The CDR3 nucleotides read TGTGCCAGCAGTTTATTCGGACAGACCACAGGCGGGGAGCTGTTTTTT.